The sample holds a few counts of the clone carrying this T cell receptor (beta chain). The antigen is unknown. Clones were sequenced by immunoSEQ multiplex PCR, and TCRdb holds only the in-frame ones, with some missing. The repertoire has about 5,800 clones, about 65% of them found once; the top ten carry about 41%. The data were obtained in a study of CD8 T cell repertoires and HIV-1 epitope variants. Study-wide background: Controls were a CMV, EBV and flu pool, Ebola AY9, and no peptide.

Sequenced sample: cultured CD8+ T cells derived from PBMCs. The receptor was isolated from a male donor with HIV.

CDR3 in DNA: TGTGCCAGCAGCTTCCAGGGGGGATCCGAGCAGTACTTC. This codes for CASSFQGGSEQYF. The chain recombines TRBV5-4 with TRBJ2-7, with a possible D match to TRBD1 (7 bases). Germline V gene lookup returns CDR1 SGHNT and CDR2 YYREEE (reference sequence). V was cut by 2 bases and J by 6 bases, with 12 bases left in between. This CDR3 is built from 13 residues.